This is a list of T cell receptor beta chains from one sample in a study of blood T cell repertoires in COVID-19. Some clones are missing from TCRdb's copy, which holds only in-frame ones; the method was immunoSEQ multiplex PCR. The sample holds about 170,000 clones, about 80% seen once. Sequenced: PBMCs or T cells enriched from blood (not recorded which). The receptors originated from an older woman in a cohort exposed to, infected with or recovered from COVID-19 (not recorded which). Each CDR3 is given with its conserved first and last residue. The D gene is left open where the match is weak. Some rows have no size entry. The others give once, few or many, or a class for an expanded clone.

d_gene	abundance	v_gene	j_gene	CDR3aa	CDR3nt
-	-	TRBV11-2	TRBJ1-1	CASSLGGLGGSNTEAFF	TGTGCCAGCAGCTTGGGGGGGTTAGGCGGATCCAACACTGAAGCTTTCTTT
TRBD2	-	TRBV14	TRBJ2-3	CASARLAGVADTQYF	TGTGCCAGCGCTAGACTAGCGGGAGTTGCAGATACGCAGTATTTT
-	-	TRBV7-6	TRBJ2-5	CASSLSGGETQYF	TGTGCCAGCAGCTTAAGTGGCGGGGAGACCCAGTACTTC
-	-	TRBV6-1	TRBJ1-4	CASSEQINEKLFF	TGTGCCAGCAGTGAACAGATTAATGAAAAACTGTTTTTT
-	-	TRBV14	TRBJ1-3	CASSRAGTSGNTIYF	TGTGCCAGCAGTCGCGCGGGGACCTCTGGAAACACCATATATTTT
-	-	TRBV14	TRBJ1-2	CASSPHGSNYGYTF	TGTGCCAGCAGCCCTCACGGTTCTAACTATGGCTACACCTTC
-	-	TRBV19	TRBJ1-2	CASSGGLTYGYTF	TGTGCCAGTAGTGGCGGGTTGACCTATGGCTACACCTTC
TRBD1	-	TRBV11-3	TRBJ1-1	CASTGTEAWTEAFF	TGTGCCAGCACCGGGACAGAGGCTTGGACTGAAGCTTTCTTT
-	-	TRBV9	TRBJ2-1	CASSPRLSSYNEQFF	TGTGCCAGCAGCCCCCGCCTAAGCTCCTACAATGAGCAGTTCTTC
-	-	TRBV4-1	TRBJ1-6	CASTRIGGIRNSPLHF	TGCGCGAGCACCAGGATCGGGGGAATTCGTAATTCACCCCTCCACTTT
-	-	TRBV9	TRBJ1-6	CASSVNNNSPLHF	TGTGCCAGCAGCGTAAATAATAATTCACCCCTCCACTTT
-	-	TRBV4-1	TRBJ1-1	CASSQDRAGGTEAFF	TGCGCCAGCAGCCAAGATAGGGCGGGGGGCACTGAAGCTTTCTTT
TRBD1	-	TRBV7-2	TRBJ2-4	CASSPGQGRTKNIQYF	TGTGCCAGCAGCCCCGGACAGGGGCGGACCAAAAACATTCAGTACTTC
-	-	TRBV7-9	TRBJ2-1	CASSLGTAAWGEQFF	TGTGCCAGCAGCTTAGGGACAGCCGCCTGGGGGGAGCAGTTCTTC
TRBD1	-	TRBV18	TRBJ2-1	CASSPSVTGGYNEQFF	TGTGCCAGCTCACCCTCGGTCACAGGGGGCTACAATGAGCAGTTCTTC
TRBD2	-	TRBV18	TRBJ2-5	CASSPGGDQETQYF	TGTGCCAGCTCACCGGGAGGGGACCAAGAGACCCAGTACTTC
TRBD1	-	TRBV14	TRBJ1-2	CASSHGQGISGYTF	TGTGCCAGCAGCCACGGACAGGGTATTTCTGGCTACACCTTC
-	-	TRBV2	TRBJ2-4	CASSEGGINIQYF	TGTGCCAGCAGTGAAGGCGGGATAAACATTCAGTACTTC
TRBD1	-	TRBV6-5	TRBJ2-7	CASSYSGQGVEEQYF	TGTGCCAGCAGTTACTCGGGACAGGGAGTCGAGGAGCAGTACTTC
-	-	TRBV19	TRBJ1-6	CASREREYNSPLHF	TGTGCCAGTAGGGAACGGGAGTATAATTCACCCCTCCACTTT
TRBD1	-	TRBV4-2	TRBJ2-1	CASSQPGTGGRNEQFF	TGTGCCAGCAGCCAACCCGGGACAGGGGGCCGCAATGAGCAGTTCTTC
-	-	TRBV5-1	TRBJ1-1	CASSVGEGNTEAFF	TGCGCCAGCAGTGTCGGGGAAGGGAACACTGAAGCTTTCTTT
-	-	TRBV7-2	TRBJ2-1	CASSLNSFRGRVYNEQFF	TGTGCCAGCAGCTTAAACTCCTTCAGGGGAAGGGTCTACAATGAGCAGTTCTTC
TRBD2	-	TRBV29-1	TRBJ2-5	CSVQRERGETQYF	TGCAGCGTCCAGCGGGAGAGGGGAGAGACCCAGTACTTC
-	-	TRBV7-2	TRBJ1-3	CASSLQRSSGNTIYF	TGTGCCAGCAGCTTACAACGGAGCTCTGGAAACACCATATATTTT
-	-	TRBV20-1	TRBJ2-7	CSASREHYEQYF	TGCAGTGCTAGTCGGGAGCACTACGAGCAGTACTTC
-	-	TRBV7-3	TRBJ1-1	CASSKQVNTEAFF	TGTGCCAGCAGCAAACAGGTGAACACTGAAGCTTTCTTT
TRBD1	-	TRBV18	TRBJ1-3	CASSPTGDSSGNTIYF	TGTGCCAGCTCACCGACAGGGGACTCTTCTGGAAACACCATATATTTT
TRBD1	once	TRBV4-3	TRBJ2-3	CASSQDKNRGSTDTQYF	TGCGCCAGCAGCCAAGATAAAAACAGGGGAAGCACAGATACGCAGTATTTT
-	-	TRBV28	TRBJ1-5	CASIQQGLNQPQHF	TGTGCCAGCATTCAACAGGGTCTCAATCAGCCCCAGCATTTT
TRBD2	-	TRBV4-2	TRBJ2-7	CASSLPTSGVHEQYF	TGTGCCAGCAGCCTCCCGACTAGCGGGGTCCACGAGCAGTACTTC
TRBD2	-	TRBV7-6	TRBJ2-1	CASSPGLAGLNEQFF	TGTGCCAGCAGTCCGGGACTAGCGGGCCTCAATGAGCAGTTCTTC
-	once	TRBV5-1	TRBJ1-1	CASSLVGLNTEAFF	TGCGCCAGCAGCTTGGTGGGCCTGAACACTGAAGCTTTCTTT
TRBD1	-	TRBV7-2	TRBJ2-3	CASSLNRAGTGGDTQYF	TGTGCCAGCAGCTTAAATCGTGCCGGGACAGGGGGCGATACGCAGTATTTT
TRBD1	-	TRBV12-3/TRBV12-4	TRBJ2-7	CASSPQGAYEQYF	TGTGCCAGCAGTCCCCAGGGGGCCTACGAGCAGTACTTC
TRBD2	-	TRBV28	TRBJ2-1	CASSSPTSSNEQFF	TGTGCCAGCAGTTCCCCGACTAGCAGCAATGAGCAGTTCTTC
-	few	TRBV4-3	TRBJ2-7	CASSQEMYTYEQYF	TGCGCCAGCAGCCAAGAGATGTACACCTACGAGCAGTACTTC
-	few	TRBV6-5	TRBJ1-6	CASTPTLNNSPLHF	TGTGCCAGCACCCCTACCTTAAATAATTCACCCCTCCACTTT